This T cell receptor (beta chain) came from a study of shared clonotypes between healthy human individuals. Study as a whole: Each donor contributed plates that comprised three CD4 naive, three CD4 memory, two CD8 naive and one CD8 memory.

In regard to this clone: The antigen is unknown.

Method: immunoSEQ multiplex PCR; TCRdb's copy keeps in-frame clones and lacks some. The data contain roughly 600,000 clones, 95% to 98% of them singletons. The naive CD8 population came from CD45RO-negative cells selected for CCR7, without terminally differentiated effector memory CD45RA+ cells. The V and J ends lost 0 bases and 5 bases respectively, with 12 bases between them. The CDR3 extends over 14 amino acids. In germline, CDR1 is SGHRS, CDR2 YFSETQ. Study-wide results and caveats: Only a few donors were included, so the genetic and exposure-history diversity represented was limited.

The source is a man aged 25 to 40 in good health. Sequenced: naive CD8+ T cells sorted from blood. V is TRBV5-1 and J is TRBJ2-7; D possibly uses TRBD1 or TRBD2 (6 bases each). The CDR3 bases are TGCGCCAGCAGCTTGGTGGGGGGCGCGGACGAGCAGTACTTC. This gives the protein CASSLVGGADEQYF.